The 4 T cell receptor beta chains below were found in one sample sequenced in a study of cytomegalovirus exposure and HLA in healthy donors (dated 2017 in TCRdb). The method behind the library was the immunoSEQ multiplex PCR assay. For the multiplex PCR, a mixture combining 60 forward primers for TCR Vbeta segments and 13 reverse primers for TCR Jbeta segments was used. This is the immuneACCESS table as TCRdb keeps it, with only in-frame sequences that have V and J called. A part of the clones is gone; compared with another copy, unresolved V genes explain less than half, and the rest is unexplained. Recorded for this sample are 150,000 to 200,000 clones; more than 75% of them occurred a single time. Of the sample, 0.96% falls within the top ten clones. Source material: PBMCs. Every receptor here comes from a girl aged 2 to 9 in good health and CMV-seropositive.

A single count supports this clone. As DNA, the CDR3 is TGTGCCAGTAGCCAGTCCTCGTGGCTAGACACAGATACGCAGTATTTT. It encodes CASSQSSWLDTDTQYF. The chain has TRBV19 and TRBJ2-3; D is unresolved. This CDR3 is 16 amino acids long. V was cut by 6 bases and J by 2 bases, with 18 bases left in between. The germline gives CDR1 LNHDA, CDR2 SQIVND (reference sequence).

In nucleotides, the CDR3 is TGTGCCAGTAGTGGGCTAGCGGCAGATACGCAGTATTTT. It is translated as CASSGLAADTQYF. V usage is TRBV19 and J usage is TRBJ2-3, with 7 positions matching TRBD2. Germline V CDR1 and CDR2: LNHDA, SQIVND (reference sequence). The V gene end was trimmed by 5 bases and the J gene end by 4 bases; junction bases not matched to a gene: 3. This CDR3 contains 13 residues.

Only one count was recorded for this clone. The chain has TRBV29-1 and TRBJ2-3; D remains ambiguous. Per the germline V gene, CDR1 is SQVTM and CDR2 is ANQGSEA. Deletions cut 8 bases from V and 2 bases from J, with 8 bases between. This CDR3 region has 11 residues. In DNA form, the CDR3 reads TGCAGCCCAACAGACACAGATACGCAGTATTTT. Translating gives CSPTDTDTQYF.

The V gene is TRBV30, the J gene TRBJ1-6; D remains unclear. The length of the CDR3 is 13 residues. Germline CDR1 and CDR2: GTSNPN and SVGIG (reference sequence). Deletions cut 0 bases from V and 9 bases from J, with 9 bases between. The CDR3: CAWSVMGGSPLHF. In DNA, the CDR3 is TGTGCCTGGAGTGTAATGGGAGGTTCACCCCTCCACTTT.